The 3 T cell receptor beta chains reported below all come from one sample, sequenced in a study of shared clonotypes between healthy human individuals. Repertoires were generated with immunoSEQ multiplex PCR, while TCRdb's copy carries only in-frame clones and drops some. The table includes approximately 2.5 million clones, approximately 90% detected once. The source material was naive CD4+ T cells sorted from blood. As to subset: CD45RA+ positively selected. All receptors derive from a young man in good health.

The chain carries TRBV9 and TRBJ2-1; 13 bases map to TRBD2. The junction had 7 bases not matched to a gene; V was cut back by 5 bases and J by 8 bases. There are 15 residues in the CDR3. The germline CDR1 and CDR2 sequences are SGDLS and YYNGEE. The CDR3 region has the DNA TGTGCCAGCAGTGTACTAGCGGGGGGGCCGTATGAGCAGTTCTTC. The encoded protein is CASSVLAGGPYEQFF. Complete variable domain (other parts from reference TRBV9 and TRBJ2-1): DSGVTQTPKHLITATGQRVTLRCSPRSGDLSVYWYQQSLDQGLQFLIQYYNGEERAKGNILERFSAQQFPDLHSELNLSSLELGDSALYFCASSVLAGGPYEQFFGPGTRLTVL.

V gene TRBV23-1 combines with J gene TRBJ1-4, with D possibly being TRBD1 (6 bases). TRBV23-1 is an open reading frame whose function is uncertain. The CDR3 covers 15 residues. V was clipped by 0 bases and J by 8 bases, with 13 bases between them. The CDR3 here is CASSQSEGRGEKLFF. DNA of the CDR3: TGCGCCAGCAGTCAATCTGAGGGGAGGGGGGAAAAACTGTTTTTT.

This clone appeared once. The chain links TRBV30 to TRBJ2-5; D not certain. V lost 0 bases to trimming and J lost 4 bases, with 15 bases between them. This CDR3 region has 15 residues. Germline CDR1 reads GTSNPN; CDR2 reads SVGIG (reference sequence). CDR3 region: CAWSVPGLVGETQYF. CDR3 in DNA: TGTGCCTGGAGTGTACCCGGCTTGGTAGGAGAGACCCAGTACTTC.